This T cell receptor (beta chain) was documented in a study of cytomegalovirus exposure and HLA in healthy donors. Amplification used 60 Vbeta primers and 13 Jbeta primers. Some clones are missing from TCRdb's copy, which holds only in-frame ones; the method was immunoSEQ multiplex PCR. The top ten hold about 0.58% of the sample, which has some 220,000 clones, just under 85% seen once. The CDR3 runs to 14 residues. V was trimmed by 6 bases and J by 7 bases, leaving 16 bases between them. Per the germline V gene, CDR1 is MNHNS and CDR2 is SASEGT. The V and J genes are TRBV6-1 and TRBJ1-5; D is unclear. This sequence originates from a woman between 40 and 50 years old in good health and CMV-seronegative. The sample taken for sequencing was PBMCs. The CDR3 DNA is TGTGCCAGCAGAGAGGAGGGTGGCGGACAGCCCCAGCATTTT. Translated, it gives CASREEGGGQPQHF.